This TCR beta chain is from a study of T cells in Graves' hyperthyroidism and ophthalmopathy. RNA transcripts gave rise to amplified TCR beta CDR3 regions. An initial round of RT-PCR targeting the TCR CDR3 relied on the HTBI primer set. TCRdb reprocessed the multiplex PCR reads via MiXCR and lists one record per CDR3 protein. The sample lists 560,000 or so distinct CDR3 sequences, around 46% occurring once. The CDR3 contains 14 residues. Germline CDR1 is KGHDR and CDR2 is SFDVKD. V was cut by 4 bases and J by 9 bases, with 14 bases left in between. This TCR derives from a woman aged 18 to 35 with Graves' hyperthyroidism. The sequenced sample consisted of peripheral blood or thyroid tissue (not recorded which). The rearrangement uses TRBV24-1 and TRBJ2-2; no definite D call. Here the CDR3 reads CATSESPPARELFF. The DNA for the CDR3 is TGTGCCACCAGTGAGAGCCCCCCGGCCAGGGAGCTGTTTTTT.